A single sample is the source of the 29 T cell receptor beta chains below, sequenced in a study of blood T cells in healthy people across ages. A second about 7 to 12 cycle PCR used barcoded and J-beta primers. TCRdb ran MiXCR on the 5' RACE reads and lists one entry per CDR3 protein. The profile shows 650,000 to 800,000 distinct CDR3 sequences, under 45% of them singletons. Sequencing was performed on blood. These receptor sequences come from a man in his sixties in good health.

This clonotype was recorded a few times. This chain joins TRBV4-3 and TRBJ2-3; D gene ambiguous. Trimming left V 0 bases short and J 2 bases short, with 12 bases between. Per germline, CDR1 LGHNA and CDR2 YSLEER. The CDR3 has 16 residues. The CDR3, as DNA: TGCGCCAGCAGCCAAGATAAGACAATTCCCACAGATACGCAGTATTTT. Translated, it gives CASSQDKTIPTDTQYF.

CDR3: CASSLVSWTGAGYTF. DNA of the CDR3: TGTGCCAGCAGTTTAGTTTCTTGGACGGGCGCCGGCTACACCTTC. This chain links TRBV28 with TRBJ1-2; D not resolved. The CDR3 runs 15 residues. With 2 bases removed from V and 8 bases from J, the gap between germline ends came to 18 bases. Germline assignment: CDR1 MDHEN and CDR2 SYDVKM.

This clonotype was recorded a few times. The chain joins TRBV29-1 to TRBJ2-5; 9 bases are a match to TRBD1. Germline V CDR1 and CDR2: SQVTM, ANQGSEA. This CDR3 region has 15 residues. J lost 5 bases, V lost 4 bases, and 11 bases had no gene match. The CDR3 DNA sequence: TGCAGCGTTGCCAAGGGGACAGGGTATGGGGAGACCCAGTACTTC. It yields the protein CSVAKGTGYGETQYF.

The gene calls are TRBV11-2 and TRBJ2-3; 7 bases match TRBD2. Looked up from germline, CDR1 is SGHAT and CDR2 is FQNNGV. The CDR3 covers 15 residues. J was trimmed by 2 bases and V by 5 bases; bases with no gene match: 7. CDR3 sequence (DNA): TGTGCCAGCAGCCCCAGTGGGGGGGTCACAGATACGCAGTATTTT. This translates into CASSPSGGVTDTQYF.

The count of this clonotype is one. One end of the junction does not line up with germline, which may come from a read error. The chain joins TRBV14 to TRBJ1-2; TRBD1 agrees at 8 bases. CDR3 size: 15 residues. Per the germline V gene, CDR1 is SGHDN and CDR2 is FVKESK. In DNA form, the CDR3 reads TGTGCCAGCAGCCAACTGCCAGGGGGCCACTATGGCCACACCTTC. Translation gives CASSQLPGGHYGHTF.

The chain employs TRBV20-1 and TRBJ2-5, with 11 bases aligning to TRBD2. V was pared by 6 bases and J by 1 base, with 7 bases of the junction left unmatched. CDR1 is DFQATT and CDR2 is SNEGSKA in the germline V gene (reference sequence). The CDR3 is 15 amino acids. The CDR3 spells CSAVPTSGAQETQYF. The CDR3 DNA is TGCAGTGCCGTGCCGACTAGCGGGGCCCAAGAGACCCAGTACTTC.

In its sample, this clonotype was seen a few times. The rearrangement uses TRBV28 and TRBJ2-5, with no clear D. Germline lookup yields CDR1 MDHEN and CDR2 SYDVKM. The CDR3 sequence is 12 residues long. Trimming left V 4 bases short and J 5 bases short, with 8 bases between. CDR3 region: CASSYSTETQYF. CDR3 sequence (DNA): TGTGCCAGCAGTTATTCAACGGAGACCCAGTACTTC.

The chain links TRBV29-1 to TRBJ1-5; 9 bases align to TRBD1. The germline gives CDR1 SQVTM, CDR2 ANQGSEA. This CDR3 is 13 amino acids long. V was pared by 6 bases and J by 7 bases, with 7 bases of the junction left unmatched. The CDR3 coding sequence is TGCAGCGTGGGACAGGGTACGGACCAGCCCCAGCATTTT. Translating gives CSVGQGTDQPQHF.

In this sample, this clonotype turned up many times. This chain uses TRBV12-3 or TRBV12-4 with TRBJ2-5; no clear D. The CDR3 covers 13 residues. V shed 3 bases and J shed 5 bases, with 10 bases lying between them. The CDR3 is CASSFTGPETQYF. CDR3 bases: TGTGCCAGCAGTTTTACCGGGCCCGAGACCCAGTACTTC.

This clonotype was detected ten times or more. The chain recombines TRBV10-2 with TRBJ2-7; D uncertain. Germline V lookup: CDR1 WSHSY, CDR2 SAAADI. This CDR3 comprises 14 residues. Trimming stripped 4 bases from V and 3 bases from J, with 13 bases between. CDR3 in amino acids: CASSGKGQGYEQYF. The CDR3 DNA sequence: TGCGCCAGCAGTGGGAAGGGCCAAGGCTACGAGCAGTACTTC.

This clonotype was seen only once. The chain couples TRBV7-8 to TRBJ2-7; D is unclear. The DNA end is more similar to TRBJ2-5, so the J call may be wrong. CDR3 length: 14 amino acids. The V gene's germline CDR1 is SGHVS and CDR2 FQNEAQ. CDR3 residues: CASSVGARRETQYF. CDR3 nucleotide sequence: TGTGCCAGCAGCGTAGGAGCCCGACGGGAGACCCAGTACTTC.

The table lists this clonotype with a few counts. V usage is TRBV7-6 and J usage is TRBJ1-5; D is possibly TRBD1 (5 bases). Germline CDR1 reads SGHVS; CDR2 reads FNYEAQ. The CDR3 covers 15 residues. The V and J ends lost 1 base and 6 bases respectively, with 13 bases between them. CDR3 amino acids: CASSLGGGTGQPQHF. The DNA for the CDR3 is TGTGCCAGCAGCTTAGGTGGGGGGACGGGTCAGCCCCAGCATTTT.

This CDR3 reads CASSLQYNEQYF. The CDR3 nucleotides are TGTGCCAGCAGCTTGCAGTACAATGAGCAGTACTTC. V is TRBV11-3 and J is TRBJ2-7; D unclear. V was shortened by 3 bases and J by 7 bases, with 10 bases between the two germline ends. There are 12 residues in the CDR3. Germline CDR1 SGHNT, CDR2 YENEEA.

This chain joins TRBV6-5 and TRBJ2-7, with D maybe TRBD1 (7 bases). V was clipped by 5 bases and J by 3 bases, with 14 bases between them. Germline V gene data show CDR1 as MNHEY and CDR2 as SVGAGI. The CDR3 runs 14 residues. DNA of the CDR3: TGTGCCAGCAGTAAAGACAGGGAGGTCTACGAGCAGTACTTC. Its translation is CASSKDREVYEQYF.

The V call is TRBV7-9, the J call TRBJ2-5; D perhaps matches TRBD2 (6 bases). V gave up 8 bases and J gave up 0 bases, with 19 bases separating them. The CDR3 sequence is 16 residues long. Germline-derived CDR1 and CDR2 are SEHNR and FQNEAQ (reference sequence). CDR3 sequence (DNA): TGTGCCAGCCAACCCGCCGGGGCGGGGAACCAAGAGACCCAGTACTTC. The encoded protein is CASQPAGAGNQETQYF.

V gene TRBV6-5 combines with J gene TRBJ1-1, with a tentative D call TRBD1 (6 bases). There are 15 residues in the CDR3. Trimming removed 0 bases at V and 2 bases at J, with 10 bases between. Germline CDR1 and CDR2: MNHEY and SVGAGI. CDR3 in DNA: TGTGCCAGCAGTTACTCAAGGACAGCCAACACTGAAGCTTTCTTT. Residues: CASSYSRTANTEAFF.

This clonotype has a count of ten or more. This chain joins TRBV7-9 and TRBJ2-5, with 8 bases fitting TRBD1. CDR1 SEHNR and CDR2 FQNEAQ come from the germline V gene (reference sequence). V lost 5 bases to trimming and J lost 1 base; unmatched junction nucleotides: 12. The CDR3 extends over 17 amino acids. The CDR3 spells CASSRGRTGSIQETQYF. DNA for the CDR3: TGTGCCAGCAGCCGAGGCAGGACAGGGTCTATCCAAGAGACCCAGTACTTC.

The V gene is TRBV20-1, the J gene TRBJ2-3; the match to TRBD2 covers 12 bases. J was trimmed by 6 bases and V by 6 bases; bases with no gene match: 10. CDR3 length equals 15 residues. Germline V lookup: CDR1 DFQATT, CDR2 SNEGSKA (reference sequence). The CDR3 bases are TGCAGTGCCAGGAGGACTAGCGGGGAAGTGGATACGCAGTATTTT. It codes for CSARRTSGEVDTQYF.

The V gene is TRBV10-3, the J gene TRBJ1-1; no reliable D call. The CDR3 loop spans 16 amino acids. CDR1 ENHRY and CDR2 SYGVKD come from the germline V gene. Trimming took off 3 bases at V and 5 bases at J, with 19 bases between the two ends. CDR3 amino acids: CAISDTGTWGGTEAFF. The DNA of the CDR3 is TGTGCCATCAGTGATACCGGTACCTGGGGAGGGACTGAAGCTTTCTTT.

This clonotype was recorded a few times. This chain joins TRBV7-2 and TRBJ2-3, with TRBD1 matching over 7 bases. This CDR3 is built from 13 residues. V gave up 3 bases and J gave up 5 bases; unmatched junction bases: 2. In germline, CDR1 is SGHTA, CDR2 FQGNSA. Here the CDR3 reads CASSFRDRDTQYF. The CDR3, as DNA: TGTGCCAGCAGCTTTCGGGACAGAGATACGCAGTATTTT.

As concerns this clonotype: Being one base from a much bigger clone, this may be a read error. This rearrangement joins TRBV30 to TRBJ2-2; D is unresolved. Germline V gene data show CDR1 as GTSNPN and CDR2 as SVGIG (reference sequence). This CDR3 region has 14 residues. DNA for the CDR3: TGTGCCCGGAGTGGACGGGCGAATACCGGGGAGCTGTTTTTT. Encoded protein: CARSGRANTGELFF.

The V and J genes are TRBV20-1 and TRBJ1-1; a possible D gene is TRBD1 (5 bases). The V gene lost 3 bases and the J gene lost 4 bases, with 27 bases spanning the gap. Germline CDR1 and CDR2: DFQATT and SNEGSKA (reference sequence). The CDR3 loop spans 18 amino acids. The CDR3 here is CSARDTTGRRAKTTEAFF. Written as DNA, the CDR3 is TGCAGTGCTAGGGACACGACGGGGCGACGGGCCAAGACCACTGAAGCTTTCTTT.

The rearrangement uses TRBV28 and TRBJ1-2; D call uncertain. The CDR3 is 16 amino acids. V lost 5 bases and J lost 2, with 18 bases in between. Germline CDR1 MDHEN, CDR2 SYDVKM. The CDR3 here is CASSTDLRRWNYGYTF. The CDR3 DNA follows: TGTGCCAGCAGTACGGATCTACGTAGGTGGAACTATGGCTACACCTTC.

V is TRBV11-2 and J is TRBJ1-2; TRBD1 agrees at 7 bases. CDR3 size: 13 residues. From germline, CDR1 is SGHAT and CDR2 FQNNGV. The J segment lost 7 bases and the V segment lost 5 bases, leaving 7 bases of the junction unmatched. CDR3 sequence reads: CASSQGTDPGYTF. DNA for the CDR3: TGTGCCAGCAGCCAAGGGACAGACCCTGGCTACACCTTC.

The chain carries TRBV24-1 and TRBJ2-3; TRBD2 is a possible D gene (5 bases). Germline loops: CDR1 KGHDR, CDR2 SFDVKD. The CDR3 runs to 17 residues. V dropped 6 bases and J dropped 3 bases, with 21 bases sitting between them. CDR3 region: CATSNPSRAEGTDTQYF. The CDR3 DNA follows: TGTGCCACCAGTAACCCCAGTCGGGCAGAGGGAACAGATACGCAGTATTTT.

As regards this clonotype: A much larger clone sits a single nucleotide away, making a read error possible. The J gene is TRBJ2-5, the V gene TRBV6-2 or TRBV6-3; 8 nucleotides line up with TRBD2. The J call may be in error: the DNA end matches TRBJ2-7 better. Per germline, CDR1 MNHEY and CDR2 SVGEGT. CDR3 length: 14 amino acids. This CDR3 reads CASHRGLGADEQYF. For the CDR3, the DNA is TGTGCCAGCCACCGGGGACTAGGAGCCGACGAGCAGTACTTC.

The chain links TRBV7-9 to TRBJ2-6; perhaps TRBD1 as D (5 bases). V was shortened by 1 base and J by 1 base, with 23 bases between the two germline ends. In germline, CDR1 is SEHNR, CDR2 FQNEAQ (reference sequence). CDR3 length: 21 residues. The CDR3 sequence: CASSLDVAPIRPGSGANVLTF. CDR3 coding DNA: TGTGCCAGCAGCTTAGACGTCGCCCCCATCCGACCAGGGTCTGGGGCCAACGTCCTGACTTTC.

For this clonotype: A junction end diverges from the germline sequence, so it may reflect a read error. V gene TRBV3-1 combines with J gene TRBJ2-3, with a weak D call TRBD2 (6 bases). CDR3 size: 16 residues. Germline V CDR1 and CDR2: LGHDT, YNNKEL (reference sequence). CDR3 sequence reads: CASSSFSGPSTDTQYF. The CDR3 DNA reads TGTGCCAGCAGTTCTTTTAGCGGCCCTAGCACGGATACGCAGTATTTT.

As concerns this clonotype: Given a much more abundant clone one base away, this may be a read error. V gene TRBV2 combines with J gene TRBJ2-1; weak D call: TRBD2 (6 bases). There are 12 residues in the CDR3. Germline-derived CDR1 and CDR2 are SNHLY and FYNNEI. The V end was cut by 4 bases, the J end by 13 bases, with 14 bases between. CDR3 protein: CASSGLGETQFF. The CDR3 DNA reads as TGTGCCAGCAGTGGACTAGGCGAGACCCAGTTCTTC.